Listed below are T cell receptor beta chains from one sample, sequenced in a study of cytomegalovirus exposure and HLA in healthy donors. The repertoire was sequenced with immunoSEQ multiplex PCR; TCRdb's copy has only in-frame clones and lacks some. The top ten hold approximately 2.3% of the sample, which has about 190,000 clones, roughly 80% seen once. Specimen: PBMCs. Receptor source: a male donor in good health and CMV-seronegative. The CDR3 runs from the conserved cysteine through the conserved F or W. Fields, in order: clone size, D gene, J gene, V gene, CDR3 protein, CDR3 DNA. The D gene is left open where the match is weak. The size entry is marked missing in some rows and otherwise reads once, few, many or a size class.

.,.,TRBJ2-1,TRBV4-1,CASSQEPGYNEQFF,TGCGCCAGCAGCCAAGAACCAGGCTACAATGAGCAGTTCTTC
few,.,TRBJ1-2,TRBV4-1,CASSPQEGVNYGYTF,TGCGCCAGCAGCCCCCAAGAGGGAGTTAACTATGGCTACACCTTC
.,.,TRBJ1-2,TRBV6-1,CASSVLYGYTF,TGTGCCAGCAGTGTACTCTATGGCTACACCTTC
.,.,TRBJ2-1,TRBV7-9,CASRGGGSRFYNEQFF,TGTGCCAGCAGGGGGGGCGGGAGCAGGTTTTACAATGAGCAGTTCTTC
.,.,TRBJ1-2,TRBV7-2,CASSVRGRDGSNGYTF,TGTGCCAGCAGCGTTAGAGGCAGGGACGGGAGCAATGGCTACACCTTC
.,.,TRBJ2-1,TRBV5-6,CASSLLLGRLNNEQFF,TGTGCCAGCAGCTTGTTGTTGGGCCGCCTTAACAATGAGCAGTTCTTC
.,TRBD2,TRBJ2-2,TRBV9,CASSVVEREDVFGNTGELFF,TGTGCCAGCAGCGTAGTTGAGCGGGAGGACGTTTTCGGGAACACCGGGGAGCTGTTTTTT
.,.,TRBJ1-6,TRBV19,CASRLDSYNSPLHF,TGTGCCAGTAGACTCGACAGTTATAATTCACCCCTCCACTTT
.,TRBD2,TRBJ2-1,TRBV5-3,CARSLAGLASNEQFF,TGTGCCAGAAGCTTGGCGGGACTAGCGAGCAATGAGCAGTTCTTC
.,TRBD1,TRBJ1-3,TRBV19,CASSNRGTGSGNTIYF,TGTGCCAGTAGTAACAGAGGGACAGGCTCTGGAAACACCATATATTTT
once,.,TRBJ2-7,TRBV19,CASRRTAGGYEQYF,TGTGCCAGTAGGCGGACAGCCGGGGGGTACGAGCAGTACTTC
once,.,TRBJ2-7,TRBV6-5,CASSYSTTTYEQYF,TGTGCCAGCAGTTACTCAACGACTACCTACGAGCAGTACTTC
few,.,TRBJ1-5,TRBV4-2,CASSSREGQPQHF,TGTGCCAGCAGCTCCAGGGAAGGACAGCCCCAGCATTTT
.,TRBD2,TRBJ2-1,TRBV25-1,CASGTSGYNEQFF,TGTGCCAGCGGGACTAGCGGTTACAATGAGCAGTTCTTC
.,.,TRBJ1-4,TRBV7-2,CASSFSTREKLFF,TGTGCCAGCAGCTTTAGTACTCGAGAAAAACTGTTTTTT
.,TRBD2,TRBJ2-3,TRBV4-1,CASSQDPGWTSGGGTQYF,TGCGCCAGCAGCCAAGACCCCGGGTGGACTAGCGGGGGTGGTACGCAGTATTTT
.,TRBD2,TRBJ2-1,TRBV5-1,CASSLGGGIPSSEQFF,TGCGCCAGCAGCTTGGGCGGGGGGATCCCCTCAAGTGAGCAGTTCTTC
.,TRBD2,TRBJ2-2,TRBV19,CASSINSGGGTGELFF,TGTGCCAGTAGTATAAATTCGGGAGGGGGTACCGGGGAGCTGTTTTTT
.,TRBD1,TRBJ2-7,TRBV6-5,CASSYLTGSGYEQYF,TGTGCCAGCAGTTACTTGACAGGGAGTGGCTACGAGCAGTACTTC
.,.,TRBJ1-5,TRBV21-1,CASNQVRGGAAANQPQHF,TGTGCCAGCAACCAAGTCCGCGGGGGGGCAGCTGCAAATCAGCCCCAGCATTTT
.,.,TRBJ1-2,TRBV6-5,CASRPTAFYGYPF,TGTGCCAGCAGACCGACAGCATTCTATGGCTACCCCTTC
.,.,TRBJ2-7,TRBV28,CASRGTLYEQYF,TGTGCCAGCAGAGGGACACTCTACGAGCAGTACTTC
.,.,TRBJ1-2,TRBV7-6,CASSGGPTYGYTF,TGTGCCAGCAGCGGAGGCCCTACTTATGGCTACACCTTC
few,.,TRBJ2-5,TRBV6-5,CASSLRGETQYF,TGTGCCAGCAGTCTACGTGGTGAGACCCAGTACTTC
.,.,TRBJ2-3,TRBV2,CASNPAVGDTQYF,TGTGCCAGCAATCCAGCGGTGGGGGATACGCAGTATTTT
.,.,TRBJ2-7,TRBV6-5,CASRPTGIPYEQYF,TGTGCCAGCAGACCCACGGGGATCCCCTACGAGCAGTACTTC
once,.,TRBJ2-3,TRBV9,CASSVNSQPITDTQYF,TGTGCCAGCAGCGTAAACAGCCAACCAATCACAGATACGCAGTATTTT
.,TRBD1,TRBJ1-2,TRBV7-2,CASSWIQGARYGYTF,TGTGCCAGCAGCTGGATACAGGGGGCGCGGTATGGCTACACCTTC
.,TRBD2,TRBJ2-6,TRBV9,CASSRLAGGSGANVLTF,TGTGCCAGCAGCCGACTAGCGGGGGGATCTGGGGCCAACGTCCTGACTTTC
few,TRBD1,TRBJ1-4,TRBV6-5,CASSYSMGRGQEKLFF,TGTGCCAGCAGTTACTCGATGGGCAGGGGGCAGGAAAAACTGTTTTTT
once,TRBD2,TRBJ2-2,TRBV10-3,CAIRTSGNTGELFF,TGTGCCATCAGGACTAGCGGTAACACCGGGGAGCTGTTTTTT
few,.,TRBJ2-7,TRBV5-1,CASSYEIGYEQYF,TGCGCCAGCAGCTATGAGATTGGCTACGAGCAGTACTTC
.,.,TRBJ1-2,TRBV18,CASSPQRGSGYTF,TGTGCCAGCTCACCACAAAGGGGTTCTGGCTACACCTTC
few,.,TRBJ2-6,TRBV4-3,CASSQGANVGANVLTF,TGCGCCAGCAGCCAAGGAGCCAACGTCGGGGCCAACGTCCTGACTTTC
.,.,TRBJ1-4,TRBV6-6,CASSYRGGEKLFF,TGTGCCAGCAGTTACCGGGGTGGAGAAAAACTGTTTTTT
.,.,TRBJ1-1,TRBV29-1,CSVVGARGGAFF,TGCAGCGTTGTTGGGGCGCGAGGCGGAGCTTTCTTT
.,TRBD2,TRBJ2-7,TRBV7-2,CASSLLRAGGSEAYEQYF,TGTGCCAGCAGCTTACTTAGGGCGGGAGGGAGTGAGGCCTACGAGCAGTACTTC
.,.,TRBJ2-2,TRBV9,CASSVDPPGGVLTGELFF,TGTGCCAGCAGCGTAGACCCCCCCGGGGGAGTACTCACCGGGGAGCTGTTTTTT
.,TRBD1,TRBJ1-2,TRBV7-2,CASSPLPTGGISYGYTF,TGTGCCAGCAGCCCCCTCCCGACAGGGGGAATAAGCTATGGCTACACCTTC
.,.,TRBJ2-1,TRBV5-4,CASSSTVSSYNEQFF,TGTGCCAGCAGCTCGACTGTCAGCTCCTACAATGAGCAGTTCTTC